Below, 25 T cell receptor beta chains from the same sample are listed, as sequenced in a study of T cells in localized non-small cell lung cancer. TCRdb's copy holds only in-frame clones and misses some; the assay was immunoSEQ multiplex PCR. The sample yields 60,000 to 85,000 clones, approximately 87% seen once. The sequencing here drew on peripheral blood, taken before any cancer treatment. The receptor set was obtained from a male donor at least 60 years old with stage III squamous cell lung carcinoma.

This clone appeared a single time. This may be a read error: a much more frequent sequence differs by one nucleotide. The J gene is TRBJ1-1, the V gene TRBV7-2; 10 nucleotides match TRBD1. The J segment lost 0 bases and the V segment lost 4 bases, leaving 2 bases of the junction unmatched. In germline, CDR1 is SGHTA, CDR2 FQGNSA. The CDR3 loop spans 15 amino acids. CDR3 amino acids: CASSSGQGMNTEAFF. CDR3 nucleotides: TGTGCCAGCAGCTCGGGACAGGGGATGAACACTGAAGCTTTCTTT.

Here the CDR3 reads CASLGSGTGSANEQFF. In nucleotides, the CDR3 is TGTGCCAGCCTCGGATCCGGGACAGGGAGCGCCAATGAGCAGTTCTTC. This rearrangement joins TRBV28 to TRBJ2-1, with 9 bases fitting TRBD1. V lost 8 bases and J lost 6; bases outside the gene matches: 14. CDR1 is MDHEN and CDR2 is SYDVKM in the germline V gene. This CDR3 has 16 residues.

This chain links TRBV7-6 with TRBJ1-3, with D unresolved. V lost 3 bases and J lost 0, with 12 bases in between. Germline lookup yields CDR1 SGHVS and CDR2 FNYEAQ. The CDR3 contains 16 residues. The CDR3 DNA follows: TGTGCCAGCAGCTTTGGCGGCTCTGCCTCTGGAAACACCATATATTTT. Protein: CASSFGGSASGNTIYF.

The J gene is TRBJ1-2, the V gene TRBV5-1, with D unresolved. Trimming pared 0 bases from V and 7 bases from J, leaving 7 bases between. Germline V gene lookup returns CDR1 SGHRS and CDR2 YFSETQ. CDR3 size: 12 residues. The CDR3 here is CASSLGVGGYTF. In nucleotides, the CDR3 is TGCGCCAGCAGCTTGGGGGTCGGTGGCTACACCTTC.

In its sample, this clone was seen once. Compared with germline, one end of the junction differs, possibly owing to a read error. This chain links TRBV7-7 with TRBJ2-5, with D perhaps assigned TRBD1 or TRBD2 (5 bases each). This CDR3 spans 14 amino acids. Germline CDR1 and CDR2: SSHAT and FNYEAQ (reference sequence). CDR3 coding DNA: TGTGCTAGCAGCTTAGCGCTAAGGGGAGAGACCCAGTACTTC. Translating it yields CASSLALRGETQYF.

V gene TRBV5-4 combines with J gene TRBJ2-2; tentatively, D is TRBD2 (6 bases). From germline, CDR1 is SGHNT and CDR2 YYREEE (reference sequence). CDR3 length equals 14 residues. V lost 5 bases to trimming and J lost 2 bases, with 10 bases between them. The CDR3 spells CASRKGTNTGELFF. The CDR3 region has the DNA TGTGCCAGCAGAAAGGGGACTAACACCGGGGAGCTGTTTTTT.

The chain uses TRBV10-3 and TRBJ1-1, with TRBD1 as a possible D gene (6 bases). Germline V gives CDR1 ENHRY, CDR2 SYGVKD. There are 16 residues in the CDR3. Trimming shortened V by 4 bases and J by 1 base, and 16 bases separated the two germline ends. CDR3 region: CAISASRTARNTEAFF. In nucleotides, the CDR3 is TGTGCCATCAGTGCGTCGCGGACAGCGAGGAACACTGAAGCTTTCTTT.

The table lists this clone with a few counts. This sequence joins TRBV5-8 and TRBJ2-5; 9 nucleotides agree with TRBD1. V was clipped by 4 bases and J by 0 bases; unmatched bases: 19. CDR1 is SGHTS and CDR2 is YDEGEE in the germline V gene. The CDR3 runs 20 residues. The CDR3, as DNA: TGTGCCAGCAGCGACCTGACAGGGGGTATGATAGCCCCACACCAAGAGACCCAGTACTTC. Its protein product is CASSDLTGGMIAPHQETQYF.

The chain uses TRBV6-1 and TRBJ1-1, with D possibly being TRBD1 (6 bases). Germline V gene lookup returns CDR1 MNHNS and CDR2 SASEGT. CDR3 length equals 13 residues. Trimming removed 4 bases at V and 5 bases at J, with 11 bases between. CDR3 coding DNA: TGTGCCAGCAGTGCAGGGGCGGAAACTGAAGCTTTCTTT. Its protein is CASSAGAETEAFF.

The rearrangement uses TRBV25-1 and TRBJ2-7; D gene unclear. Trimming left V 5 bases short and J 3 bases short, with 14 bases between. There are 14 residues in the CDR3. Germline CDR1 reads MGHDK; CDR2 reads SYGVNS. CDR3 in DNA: TGTGCCAGCAGTACCTCGGACGAAGGCTACGAGCAGTACTTC. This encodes CASSTSDEGYEQYF.

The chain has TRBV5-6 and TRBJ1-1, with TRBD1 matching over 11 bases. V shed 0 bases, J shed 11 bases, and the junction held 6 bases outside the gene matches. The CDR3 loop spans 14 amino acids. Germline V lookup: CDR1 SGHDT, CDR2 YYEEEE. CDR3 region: CASSLGMGQGEAFF. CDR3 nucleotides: TGTGCCAGCAGCTTGGGAATGGGACAGGGGGAGGCTTTCTTT.

The DNA for the CDR3 is TGTGCCAGCAGCTTGGCCGAGGCAGGGCGAACCGGGGAGCTGTTTTTT. This gives the protein CASSLAEAGRTGELFF. This chain links TRBV5-4 with TRBJ2-2, with a possible D match to TRBD1 (5 bases). The germline V and J ends were trimmed by 0 bases and 5 bases, with 14 bases remaining between them. The CDR3 is made up of 16 amino acids. Germline assignment: CDR1 SGHNT and CDR2 YYREEE (reference sequence).

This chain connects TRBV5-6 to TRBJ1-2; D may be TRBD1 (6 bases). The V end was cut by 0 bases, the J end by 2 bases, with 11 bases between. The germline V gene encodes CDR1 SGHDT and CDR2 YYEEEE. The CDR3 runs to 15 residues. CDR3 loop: CASSLEGTQNYGYTF. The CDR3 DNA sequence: TGTGCCAGCAGCTTGGAAGGGACACAGAACTATGGCTACACCTTC.

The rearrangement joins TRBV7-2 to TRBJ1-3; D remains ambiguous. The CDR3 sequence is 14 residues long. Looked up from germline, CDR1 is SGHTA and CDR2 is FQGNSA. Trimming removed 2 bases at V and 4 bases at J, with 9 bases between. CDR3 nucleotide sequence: TGTGCCAGCAGCTTACCAGATCCCGGAAACACCATATATTTT. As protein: CASSLPDPGNTIYF.

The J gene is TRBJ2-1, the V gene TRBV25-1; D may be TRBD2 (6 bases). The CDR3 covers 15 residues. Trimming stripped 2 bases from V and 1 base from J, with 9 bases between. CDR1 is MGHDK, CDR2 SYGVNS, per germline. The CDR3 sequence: CASSEARGSYNEQFF. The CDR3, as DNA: TGTGCCAGCAGTGAAGCCCGGGGGTCCTACAATGAGCAGTTCTTC. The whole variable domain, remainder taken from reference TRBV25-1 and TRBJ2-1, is EADIYQTPRYLVIGTGKKITLECSQTMGHDKMYWYQQDPGMELHLIHYSYGVNSTEKGDLSSESTVSRIRTEHFPLTLESARPSHTSQYLCASSEARGSYNEQFFGPGTRLTVL.

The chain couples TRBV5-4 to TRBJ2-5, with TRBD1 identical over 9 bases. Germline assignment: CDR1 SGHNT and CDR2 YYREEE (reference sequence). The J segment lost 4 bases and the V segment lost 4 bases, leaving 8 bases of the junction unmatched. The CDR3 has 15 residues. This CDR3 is CASSTTGGRGETQYF. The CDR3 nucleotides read TGTGCCAGCAGCACGACAGGGGGTAGAGGAGAGACCCAGTACTTC.

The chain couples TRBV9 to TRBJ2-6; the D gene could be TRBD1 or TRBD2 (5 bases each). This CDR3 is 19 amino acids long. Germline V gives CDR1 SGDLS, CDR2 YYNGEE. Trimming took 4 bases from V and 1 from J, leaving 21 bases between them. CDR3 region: CASSYGTATRLSGANVLTF. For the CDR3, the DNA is TGTGCCAGCAGCTATGGGACCGCTACTCGTTTGTCTGGGGCCAACGTCCTGACTTTC.

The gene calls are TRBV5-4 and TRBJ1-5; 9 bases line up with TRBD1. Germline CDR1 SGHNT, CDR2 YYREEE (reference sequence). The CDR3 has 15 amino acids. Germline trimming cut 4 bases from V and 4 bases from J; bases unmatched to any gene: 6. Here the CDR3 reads CASSLTGGGNQPQHF. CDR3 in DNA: TGTGCCAGCAGCCTGACAGGGGGAGGAAATCAGCCCCAGCATTTT. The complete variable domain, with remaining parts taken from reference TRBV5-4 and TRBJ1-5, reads ETGVTQSPTHLIKTRGQQVTLRCSSQSGHNTVSWYQQALGQGPQFIFQYYREEENGRGNFPPRFSGLQFPNYSSELNVNALELDDSALYLCASSLTGGGNQPQHFGDGTRLSIL.

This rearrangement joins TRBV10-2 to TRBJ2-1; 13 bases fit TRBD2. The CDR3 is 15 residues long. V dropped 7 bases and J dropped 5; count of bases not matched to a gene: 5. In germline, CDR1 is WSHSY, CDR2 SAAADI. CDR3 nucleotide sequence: TGCGCCAGCACGACTAGCGGGGGGCCGCACAATGAGCAGTTCTTC. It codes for CASTTSGGPHNEQFF.

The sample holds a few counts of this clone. The CDR3 region is CASSGSRLAGAYEQYV. The CDR3 region has the DNA TGTGCCAGCAGTGGAAGTAGGCTAGCGGGGGCCTACGAGCAGTACGTC. The rearrangement uses TRBV6-1 and TRBJ2-7; 10 bases are a match to TRBD2. The CDR3 spans 16 residues. Trimming cost V 4 bases and J 2 bases; bases outside gene matches: 8. CDR1 is MNHNS, CDR2 SASEGT, per germline.

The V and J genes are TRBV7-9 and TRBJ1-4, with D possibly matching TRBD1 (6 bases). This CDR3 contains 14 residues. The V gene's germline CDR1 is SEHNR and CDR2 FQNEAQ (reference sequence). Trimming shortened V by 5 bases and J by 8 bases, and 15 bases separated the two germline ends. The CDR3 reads CASSHGTKDEKLFF. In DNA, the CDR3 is TGTGCCAGCAGCCACGGGACAAAAGACGAAAAACTGTTTTTT.

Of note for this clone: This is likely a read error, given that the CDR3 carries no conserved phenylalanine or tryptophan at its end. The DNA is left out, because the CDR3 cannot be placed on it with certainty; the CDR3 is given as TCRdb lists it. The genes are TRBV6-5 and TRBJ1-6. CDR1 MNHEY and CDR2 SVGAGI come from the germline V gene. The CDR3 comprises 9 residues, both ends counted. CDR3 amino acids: CASKSSVVN.

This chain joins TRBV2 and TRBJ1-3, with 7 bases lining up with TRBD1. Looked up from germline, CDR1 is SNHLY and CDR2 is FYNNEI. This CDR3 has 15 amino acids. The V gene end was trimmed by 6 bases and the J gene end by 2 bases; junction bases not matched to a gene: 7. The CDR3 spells CASSRGSNTGNTIYF. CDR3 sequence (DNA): TGTGCCAGCAGCAGGGGGTCGAACACTGGAAACACCATATATTTT.

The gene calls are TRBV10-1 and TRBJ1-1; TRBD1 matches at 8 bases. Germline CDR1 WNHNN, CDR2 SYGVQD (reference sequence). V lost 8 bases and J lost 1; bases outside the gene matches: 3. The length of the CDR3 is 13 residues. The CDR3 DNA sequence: TGCGCCAGCTCCGGACAGGGGAACACTGAAGCTTTCTTT. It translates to CASSGQGNTEAFF.

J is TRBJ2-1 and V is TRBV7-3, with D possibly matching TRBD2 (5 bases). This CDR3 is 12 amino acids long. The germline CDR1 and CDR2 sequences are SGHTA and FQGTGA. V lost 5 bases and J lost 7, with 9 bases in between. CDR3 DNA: TGTGCCAGCAGCCCCACGGGGAATGAGCAGTTCTTC. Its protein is CASSPTGNEQFF. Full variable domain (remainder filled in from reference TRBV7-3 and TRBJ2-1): GAGVSQTPSNKVTEKGKYVELRCDPISGHTALYWYRQSLGQGPEFLIYFQGTGAADDSGLPNDRFFAVRPEGSVSTLKIQRTERGDSAVYLCASSPTGNEQFFGPGTRLTVL.